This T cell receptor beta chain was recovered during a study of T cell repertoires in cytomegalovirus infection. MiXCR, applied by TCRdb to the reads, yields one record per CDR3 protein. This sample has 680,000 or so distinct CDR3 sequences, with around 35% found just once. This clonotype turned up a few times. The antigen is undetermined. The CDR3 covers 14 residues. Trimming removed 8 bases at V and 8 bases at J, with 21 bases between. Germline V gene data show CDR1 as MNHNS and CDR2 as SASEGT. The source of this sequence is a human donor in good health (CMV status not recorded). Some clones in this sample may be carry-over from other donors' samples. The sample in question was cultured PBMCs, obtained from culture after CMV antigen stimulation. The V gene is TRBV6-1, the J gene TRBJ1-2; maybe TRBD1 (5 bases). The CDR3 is CASGVPRALKGYTF. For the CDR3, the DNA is TGTGCCAGCGGAGTTCCCAGGGCTTTGAAAGGCTACACCTTC.